The clone carrying this T cell receptor beta chain was counted at least ten times. Its antigen is unidentified. This entry belongs to a study of OX40 agonist ivuxolimab in advanced cancers. For the study at large: Patients' therapy was ivuxolimab, an antibody that acts as an agonist of OX40 (CD134). People who had prior anti-PD-1, anti-PD-L1 or anti-CTLA-4 therapy could take part, and roughly 40% had some.

This CDR3 has 15 amino acids. In germline, CDR1 is SGHTA, CDR2 FQGNSA. V was shortened by 1 base and J by 1 base, with 10 bases between the two germline ends. Repertoires were generated with immunoSEQ multiplex PCR, while TCRdb's copy carries only in-frame clones and drops some. The sample records 70,000 to 75,000 clones, more than 75% being singletons. Study-level findings and limits: Also present in some nonresponders was a low level of normalized T-cell clonal expansion. CD8+ T cells averaged more expanded clones than CD4+.

The starting material was CD4+ or CD8+ T cells sorted from blood, obtained in a trial of the OX40 agonist ivuxolimab. The V call is TRBV7-2, the J call TRBJ1-1, with D unclear. The origin of this receptor is an adult with an advanced solid tumor such as melanoma, head and neck, liver or kidney cancer. This CDR3 reads CASSLEATRNTEAFF. The CDR3 DNA sequence: TGTGCCAGCAGCTTAGAGGCTACCAGGAACACTGAAGCTTTCTTT. Complete variable domain (other parts from reference TRBV7-2 and TRBJ1-1): GAGVSQSPSNKVTEKGKDVELRCDPISGHTALYWYRQSLGQGLEFLIYFQGNSAPDKSGLPSDRFSAERTGGSVSTLTIQRTQQEDSAVYLCASSLEATRNTEAFFGQGTRLTVV.